The rows below give T cell receptor beta chains drawn from one sample of a study of radiotherapy plus CTLA-4 blockade in lung cancer. TCRdb keeps only in-frame clones here, not all; method: immunoSEQ multiplex PCR. The sample lists more than 95,000 clones, roughly 74% occurring once. Sample: peripheral blood, taken from a patient treated with radiotherapy plus ipilimumab. These receptors all come from a human donor with non-small cell lung cancer who had a partial response to radiotherapy plus ipilimumab. Some clones in this sample may be carry-over from other donors' samples. Both conserved end residues are part of each CDR3. The D gene is left open where the match is weak. Clone size, where shown, is once, few, many, or a class for clones that have expanded.

TRBD1	NA	TRBJ1-5	TRBV6-5	CASSYRQGDRNQPQHF	TGTGCCAGCAGTTACAGACAGGGCGATCGCAATCAGCCCCAGCATTTT
TRBD1	NA	TRBJ2-7	TRBV29-1	CSARQGPPYEQYF	TGCAGCGCCCGACAGGGGCCTCCCTACGAGCAGTACTTC
NA	NA	TRBJ2-7	TRBV11-2	CASSSSYEQYF	TGTGCCAGCAGCTCGTCCTACGAGCAGTACTTC
NA	NA	TRBJ1-6	TRBV6-1	CASSPSTVNNSPLHF	TGTGCCAGCAGTCCTTCGACAGTAAATAATTCACCCCTCCACTTT
TRBD2	NA	TRBJ2-7	TRBV6-1	CASRSSGGYEQYF	TGTGCCAGCAGGTCTAGCGGGGGGTACGAGCAGTACTTC
TRBD2	NA	TRBJ2-1	TRBV6-4	CASSRTSGRGEQFF	TGTGCCAGCAGCCGGACTAGCGGGAGGGGGGAGCAGTTCTTC
TRBD1	NA	TRBJ1-4	TRBV27	CASSRTGGRYEKLFF	TGTGCCAGCAGTCGAACAGGGGGAAGATATGAAAAACTGTTTTTT
NA	NA	TRBJ2-5	TRBV7-5	CVRSPPTRRTRETQYF	TGTGTCAGAAGCCCACCAACACGTAGGACACGAGAGACCCAGTACTTC
NA	NA	TRBJ2-7	TRBV19	CASSSQGGHEQYF	TGTGCCAGTAGTTCTCAGGGTGGCCACGAGCAGTACTTC
TRBD1	few	TRBJ2-3	TRBV10-3	CAISESWDRVPTDTQYF	TGTGCCATCAGTGAGTCCTGGGACAGGGTCCCCACAGATACGCAGTATTTT
TRBD1	NA	TRBJ1-1	TRBV15	CATSGGGAMTGYGTEAFF	TGTGCCACCAGCGGGGGCGGGGCTATGACAGGGTATGGTACTGAAGCTTTCTTT
TRBD1	NA	TRBJ1-5	TRBV19	CASSILGQGWGQPQHF	TGTGCCAGTAGTATCCTTGGACAGGGTTGGGGGCAGCCCCAGCATTTT
NA	NA	TRBJ2-6	TRBV5-6	CASSLRGSSGANVLTF	TGTGCCAGCAGCTTAAGGGGCAGCTCTGGGGCCAACGTCCTGACTTTC
NA	NA	TRBJ2-7	TRBV28	CASSSRRASYEQYF	TGTGCCAGCAGTTCTCGCAGGGCCAGCTACGAGCAGTACTTC
TRBD2	NA	TRBJ2-5	TRBV30	CAWGAPGLAGGKTQYF	TGTGCCTGGGGGGCGCCGGGACTAGCGGGAGGAAAGACCCAGTACTTC
TRBD1	few	TRBJ1-5	TRBV18	CASSPDRDQPQHF	TGTGCCAGCTCACCAGACAGGGACCAGCCCCAGCATTTT
TRBD1	NA	TRBJ1-6	TRBV6-5	CASSRDRLNSPLHF	TGTGCCAGCAGCCGGGACAGGCTTAATTCACCCCTCCACTTT
NA	NA	TRBJ1-5	TRBV5-6	CASSDSGQRSNQPQHF	TGTGCCAGCAGCGACTCCGGACAGAGAAGCAATCAGCCCCAGCATTTT
NA	NA	TRBJ2-5	TRBV5-1	CASSLGLGFRQETQYF	TGCGCCAGCAGCTTGGGACTTGGATTTAGGCAAGAGACCCAGTACTTC
NA	once	TRBJ1-2	TRBV5-4	CASSLAAGHGYTF	TGTGCCAGCAGCTTGGCTGCGGGGCACGGCTACACCTTC
TRBD1	NA	TRBJ2-3	TRBV18	CASSPGTGSDTQYF	TGTGCCAGCTCACCAGGGACAGGGTCAGATACGCAGTATTTT
NA	NA	TRBJ1-5	TRBV28	CASSPTGRTVYQPQHF	TGTGCCAGCAGTCCCACAGGAAGAACAGTGTATCAGCCCCAGCATTTT
NA	NA	TRBJ1-2	TRBV5-6	CASSLGPTHGYTF	TGTGCCAGCAGCTTGGGACCGACTCATGGCTACACCTTC
NA	NA	TRBJ2-1	TRBV11-2	CASSYRGNEQFF	TGTGCCAGCAGCTACCGAGGGAATGAGCAGTTCTTC
NA	few	TRBJ2-3	TRBV11-2	CASSFQITQYF	TGTGCCAGCAGCTTCCAGATAACGCAGTATTTT
NA	NA	TRBJ2-3	TRBV2	CASRGNRVTLDTQYF	TGTGCCAGCAGGGGAAACAGGGTGACGCTAGATACGCAGTATTTT
NA	NA	TRBJ2-2	TRBV7-2	CASSLRGIQGQAGELFF	TGTGCCAGCAGCCTAAGGGGAATCCAGGGGCAGGCCGGGGAGCTGTTTTTT
TRBD2	NA	TRBJ2-5	TRBV6-1	CASTREGGNQETQYF	TGTGCCAGCACCCGGGAGGGTGGGAACCAAGAGACCCAGTACTTC
TRBD2	NA	TRBJ2-7	TRBV5-1	CASSLAIGLAGGSYEQYF	TGCGCCAGCAGCTTGGCCATAGGGCTAGCGGGAGGCTCCTACGAGCAGTACTTC
NA	NA	TRBJ2-3	TRBV5-1	CASSKETAGDGTDTQYF	TGCGCCAGCAGCAAAGAAACCGCAGGTGATGGCACAGATACGCAGTATTTT
TRBD2	NA	TRBJ2-3	TRBV9	CASSFAGEADTQYF	TGTGCCAGCAGTTTCGCGGGGGAGGCAGATACGCAGTATTTT
TRBD1	NA	TRBJ2-5	TRBV11-3	CASSWGTGGTDQYF	TGTGCCAGCAGCTGGGGGACAGGGGGAACGGACCAGTACTTC
NA	NA	TRBJ2-7	TRBV2	CASTPNDYRAYEQYF	TGTGCCAGCACCCCCAATGACTACAGGGCCTACGAGCAGTACTTC
NA	NA	TRBJ1-5	TRBV5-1	CASSLDGDTNQPQHF	TGCGCCAGCAGCTTGGATGGGGACACCAATCAGCCCCAGCATTTT
TRBD1	NA	TRBJ1-1	TRBV18	CASSPFGQGASTEAFF	TGTGCCAGCTCACCCTTTGGACAGGGGGCCAGCACTGAAGCTTTCTTT
NA	NA	TRBJ2-2	TRBV19	CASSKGDPRGELFF	TGTGCCAGTAGTAAGGGGGACCCTCGAGGGGAGCTGTTTTTT
NA	once	TRBJ2-4	TRBV9	CASSGKDSTKNIQYF	TGTGCCAGCAGCGGCAAAGACAGTACCAAAAACATTCAGTACTTC
NA	once	TRBJ1-5	TRBV6-4	CASSDSHGMPQHF	TGTGCCAGCAGTGACTCCCACGGGATGCCCCAGCATTTT
NA	NA	TRBJ2-1	TRBV6-1	CASSWGDISDEQFF	TGTGCCAGCAGTTGGGGGGATATCTCGGATGAGCAGTTCTTC
NA	NA	TRBJ2-4	TRBV7-2	CASSSVSEKNIQYF	TGTGCCAGCAGTTCGGTATCGGAGAAAAACATTCAGTACTTC
TRBD1	NA	TRBJ2-7	TRBV11-3	CASSATPGQSEQYF	TGTGCCAGCAGCGCAACCCCGGGACAGTCCGAGCAGTACTTC
TRBD1	NA	TRBJ2-7	TRBV5-1	CASSIQGMPYEQYF	TGCGCCAGCAGCATACAGGGGATGCCCTACGAGCAGTACTTC
TRBD1	NA	TRBJ1-2	TRBV28	CASQTLGQTSYGYTF	TGTGCCAGTCAGACTTTGGGACAGACATCTTATGGCTACACCTTC
TRBD1	few	TRBJ2-3	TRBV27	CASTWDRGGTDTQYF	TGTGCCAGTACTTGGGACAGAGGGGGAACAGATACGCAGTATTTT
NA	once	TRBJ2-1	TRBV5-1	CASSFLNGDNEQFF	TGCGCCAGCAGCTTTCTAAACGGGGACAATGAGCAGTTCTTC
NA	NA	TRBJ1-1	TRBV6-5	CASAPLGGASEAFF	TGTGCCAGCGCCCCCTTAGGGGGTGCTTCTGAAGCTTTCTTT
TRBD2	NA	TRBJ2-7	TRBV28	CASTPWGSGRAYEQYF	TGTGCCAGCACCCCCTGGGGGAGCGGGAGGGCCTACGAGCAGTACTTC
NA	few	TRBJ1-4	TRBV21-1	CASSSGEKLFF	TGTGCCAGCAGCAGCGGCGAAAAACTGTTTTTT
TRBD2	NA	TRBJ2-7	TRBV15	CATSRGGGTTYEQYF	TGTGCCACCAGCAGGGGGGGAGGGACCACCTACGAGCAGTACTTC
NA	NA	TRBJ1-5	TRBV6-5	CASSYSGAQPQHF	TGTGCCAGCAGTTACTCGGGCGCACAGCCCCAGCATTTT
NA	NA	TRBJ1-1	TRBV7-2	CASSSGVGGTEAFF	TGTGCCAGCAGCTCAGGGGTGGGGGGGACTGAAGCTTTCTTT
TRBD2	NA	TRBJ2-2	TRBV2	CASSEMGLAGSNTGELFF	TGTGCCAGCAGTGAAATGGGACTAGCGGGATCGAACACCGGGGAGCTGTTTTTT
NA	NA	TRBJ2-1	TRBV10-1	CASSESKYSRSIGSEQFF	TGCGCCAGCAGTGAGTCGAAGTACTCGAGATCGATCGGGAGTGAGCAGTTCTTC
NA	NA	TRBJ1-4	TRBV29-1	CSVIVPRGANEKLFF	TGCAGCGTAATAGTTCCCAGGGGAGCTAATGAAAAACTGTTTTTT